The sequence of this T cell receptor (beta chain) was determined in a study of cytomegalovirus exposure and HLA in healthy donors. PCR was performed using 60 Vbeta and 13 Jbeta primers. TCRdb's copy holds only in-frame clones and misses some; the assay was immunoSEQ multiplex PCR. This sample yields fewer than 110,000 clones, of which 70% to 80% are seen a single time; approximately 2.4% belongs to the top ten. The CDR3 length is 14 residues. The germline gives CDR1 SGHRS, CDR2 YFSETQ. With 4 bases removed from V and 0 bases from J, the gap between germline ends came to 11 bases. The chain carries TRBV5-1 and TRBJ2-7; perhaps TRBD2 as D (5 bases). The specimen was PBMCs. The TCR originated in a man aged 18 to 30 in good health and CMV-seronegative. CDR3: CASSPERSSYEQYF. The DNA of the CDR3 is TGCGCCAGCAGCCCGGAGCGGAGCTCCTACGAGCAGTACTTC.